This entry is about one T cell receptor beta chain. As yet, its antigen is unknown. The entry originates in a study of cytomegalovirus exposure and HLA in healthy donors. The PCR was carried out with 60 Vbeta primers and 13 Jbeta primers. Source study methods: Roughly 83 million unique TCR beta chains, around 11 million of them shared, were counted by a later analysis. Sequenced by immunoSEQ multiplex PCR; TCRdb stores in-frame clones only, minus some. V and J calls plus clone size are reproduced from that table; the DNA served to infer D and trimming. The top ten clones hold 10% of a sample with tens of thousands of clones, 82% of them seen once. The germline V gene has CDR1 SGDLS and CDR2 YYNGEE. This CDR3 is built from 11 residues. General study points: Looking again later, the authors saw that most CMV-associated TCR beta chains seemed HLA-restricted.

This chain links TRBV9 with TRBJ2-1; maybe TRBD1 (5 bases). This TCR was recovered from a woman aged 18-29 years in good health and CMV-seropositive. The material sequenced was PBMCs. In DNA form, the CDR3 reads TGTGTTTGGGGCCTTGACAATGAGCAGTTCTTC. Translating it yields CVWGLDNEQFF.